This T cell receptor (beta chain) was documented in a study of T cells after yellow fever vaccination. Study overall: Low-cell-number fractions underwent preparation using SMART-Seq v4 Ultra Low Input.

This clonotype showed up many times. Its specificity is unknown. Template switching with 5'RACE generated the TCR cDNA and added a universal primer site and UMIs. TCRdb itself ran the 5' RACE reads through MiXCR, one entry per CDR3 protein. The table has about 630,000 distinct CDR3 sequences, 9% to 15% seen once. J was trimmed by 11 bases and V by 4 bases; bases with no gene match: 18. The CDR3 sequence is 17 residues long. Germline assignment: CDR1 KGHDR and CDR2 SFDVKD. Broader study findings: Peaking faster, on day 5 versus 15, the secondary response was nonetheless weaker. Among primary-vaccination clones, most reappeared after the booster, at about 95% for CD4 and 85% to 90% for CD8.

The sample was PBMCs, taken on the day of the yellow fever booster vaccination. The clonotype was recovered from a young man who received the YFV17D yellow fever vaccine. The gene calls are TRBV24-1 and TRBJ2-1, with TRBD2 identical over 8 bases. CDR3 region: CATSDGKRGLALSQQFF. The CDR3 DNA follows: TGTGCCACCAGTGACGGTAAAAGAGGACTAGCTTTAAGTCAGCAGTTCTTC.